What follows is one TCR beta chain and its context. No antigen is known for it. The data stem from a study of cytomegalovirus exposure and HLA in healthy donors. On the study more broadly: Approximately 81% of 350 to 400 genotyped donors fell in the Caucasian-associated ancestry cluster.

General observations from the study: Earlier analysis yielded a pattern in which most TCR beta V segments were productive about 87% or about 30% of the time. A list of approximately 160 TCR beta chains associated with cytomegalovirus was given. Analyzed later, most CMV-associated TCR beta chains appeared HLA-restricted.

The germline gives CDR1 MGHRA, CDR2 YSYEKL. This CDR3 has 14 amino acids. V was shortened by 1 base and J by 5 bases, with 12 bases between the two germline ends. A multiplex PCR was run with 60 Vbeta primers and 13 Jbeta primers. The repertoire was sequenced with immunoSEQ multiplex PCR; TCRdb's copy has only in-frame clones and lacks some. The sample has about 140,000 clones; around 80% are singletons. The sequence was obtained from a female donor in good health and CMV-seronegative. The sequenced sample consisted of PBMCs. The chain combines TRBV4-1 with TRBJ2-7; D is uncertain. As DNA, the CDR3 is TGCGCCAGCAGCCAAGTAGCACGTTCCGACGAGCAGTACTTC. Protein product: CASSQVARSDEQYF.